Each of the 21 T cell receptor beta chains below was sequenced from the same sample in a study of cytomegalovirus exposure and HLA in healthy donors (dated by TCRdb to 2017 to 2019). The library was built by means of the immunoSEQ multiplex PCR assay. For the multiplex PCR, a mixture combining 60 forward primers for TCR Vbeta segments and 13 reverse primers for TCR Jbeta segments was used. TCRdb provides this immuneACCESS table in a form limited to in-frame rearrangements. Some clones are lacking; in checked studies, under half of them reflect an unresolved V gene, and why the rest are absent is not known. The sample profile shows 95,000 to 150,000 clones; 66% of them were found once. The ten largest clones represent approximately 1.4% of the sample. Material: PBMCs. Every receptor here comes from a man aged 18-30 years in good health and CMV-seronegative.

The CDR3 sequence is CASRTYLRGRSRMNTEAFF. Written as DNA, the CDR3 is TGTGCCAGCAGAACTTACCTCAGGGGCCGGAGTCGAATGAACACTGAAGCTTTCTTT. This sequence joins TRBV28 and TRBJ1-1; maybe TRBD1 (6 bases). This CDR3 spans 19 amino acids. Looked up from germline, CDR1 is MDHEN and CDR2 is SYDVKM. V lost 6 bases and J 0 bases, leaving 26 bases between the germline ends.

A remark on this clone: One end of the junction fails to match germline, which may point to a read error. The V call is TRBV27, the J call TRBJ1-1, with D tentatively TRBD1 (5 bases). Per the germline V gene, CDR1 is MNHEY and CDR2 is SMNVEV (reference sequence). The CDR3 sequence is 14 residues long. CDR3 residues: CASSSGKHNSEAFF. In DNA, the CDR3 is TGTGCCAGCAGCTCAGGGAAACATAACAGTGAAGCTTTCTTT.

The chain carries TRBV6-5 and TRBJ1-3, with D possibly TRBD1 on 5 matching bases. Germline V gene lookup returns CDR1 MNHEY and CDR2 SVGAGI. Between the trimmed V and J ends, which lost 2 bases and 3 bases, there was a span of 8 bases. The CDR3 totals 14 residues. The CDR3 DNA follows: TGTGCCAGCAGTTACAGCAGGGTTGGAAACACCATATATTTT. Its protein product is CASSYSRVGNTIYF.

This clone was observed once. The V and J genes are TRBV27 and TRBJ1-1, with D possibly matching TRBD1 (5 bases). The CDR3 is made up of 13 amino acids. Germline values: CDR1 MNHEY, CDR2 SMNVEV (reference sequence). The germline V and J ends were trimmed by 6 bases and 1 base, with 9 bases remaining between them. The CDR3 spells CASRDTENTEAFF. CDR3 coding DNA: TGTGCCAGCAGGGACACAGAGAACACTGAAGCTTTCTTT.

This clone appeared a single time. The chain is built from TRBV7-3 and TRBJ2-7; 8 positions match TRBD1. Germline V CDR1 and CDR2: SGHTA, FQGTGA. This CDR3 contains 13 residues. V gave up 8 bases and J gave up 4 bases; unmatched junction bases: 7. This chain's CDR3 is CASSHDRGYEQYF. The CDR3 DNA sequence: TGTGCCAGCTCCCATGACAGGGGTTACGAGCAGTACTTC.

This clone was counted only a few times. Mismatch with germline at one junction end may stem from a read error. This chain uses TRBV5-4 with TRBJ1-1; 7 nucleotides match TRBD1. The CDR3 covers 15 residues. Germline V gene data show CDR1 as SGHNT and CDR2 as YYREEE (reference sequence). DNA of the CDR3: TGTGCCAGCAGCTTAGGTCGACAGGGAAGGACTGATGCTTTCTTT. It is translated as CASSLGRQGRTDAFF.

The V and J genes are TRBV5-6 and TRBJ2-1; 12 bases are shared with TRBD2. This CDR3 has 16 residues. Germline V lookup: CDR1 SGHDT, CDR2 YYEEEE. The trim removed 4 bases at V and 6 bases at J, leaving 8 bases unmatched. CDR3: CASSRPGLAGFNEQFF. For the CDR3, the DNA is TGTGCCAGCAGCCGACCCGGACTAGCGGGGTTCAATGAGCAGTTCTTC.

This chain connects TRBV27 to TRBJ1-3; 7 nucleotides match TRBD1. The CDR3 spans 14 residues. V was pared by 6 bases and J by 4 bases, with 6 bases of the junction left unmatched. The germline gives CDR1 MNHEY, CDR2 SMNVEV (reference sequence). CDR3 sequence (DNA): TGTGCCAGCAGACCAACAGGGGCCGGAAACACCATATATTTT. Residues: CASRPTGAGNTIYF.

This clone was detected only a few times. The genes are TRBV2 and TRBJ2-7; 7 positions agree with TRBD2. The V and J ends lost 7 bases and 5 bases, in that order; junction bases with no gene match: 14. Germline assignment: CDR1 SNHLY and CDR2 FYNNEI. The length of the CDR3 is 15 residues. DNA of the CDR3: TGTGCCAGCAAAGAGAAGGGGAGGGCCGTCGACGAGCAGTACTTC. Protein sequence: CASKEKGRAVDEQYF.

This rearrangement joins TRBV5-3 to TRBJ1-5; weak D call: TRBD1 (6 bases). TRBV5-3 is given ORF status, its function remaining uncertain. The CDR3 consists of 15 residues. Between the trimmed V and J ends, which lost 2 bases and 4 bases, there was a span of 13 bases. CDR3 coding DNA: TGTGCCAGAAGCTTTCGAGGCAGGGGAAATCAGCCCCAGCATTTT. Protein sequence: CARSFRGRGNQPQHF.

This chain joins TRBV6-5 and TRBJ2-1; D perhaps matches TRBD2 (6 bases). V was cut by 6 bases and J by 8 bases, with 17 bases left in between. Germline V CDR1 and CDR2: MNHEY, SVGAGI. This CDR3 region has 14 residues. The DNA of the CDR3 is TGTGCCAGCAGGGGACTCCAGCGCGAGGATGAGCAGTTCTTC. It is translated as CASRGLQREDEQFF.

This clone turned up a few times. The rearrangement uses TRBV27 and TRBJ2-1; 8 bases map to TRBD2. Germline CDR1 reads MNHEY; CDR2 reads SMNVEV (reference sequence). The CDR3 consists of 17 residues. J was trimmed by 4 bases and V by 5 bases; bases with no gene match: 13. The CDR3 DNA is TGTGCCAGCAGTCCAAAACTGAGCGGGAGTACGTACAATGAGCAGTTCTTC. Translating it yields CASSPKLSGSTYNEQFF.

V and J are TRBV2 and TRBJ2-7; tentatively, D is TRBD1 (5 bases). The CDR3 has 12 amino acids. V gave up 6 bases and J gave up 3 bases, with 9 bases separating them. CDR1 SNHLY and CDR2 FYNNEI come from the germline V gene. CDR3 nucleotide sequence: TGTGCCAGCAGGGCCGGACACTACGAGCAGTACTTC. Its translation is CASRAGHYEQYF.

This sequence joins TRBV6-5 and TRBJ1-4, with no clear D. Trimming shortened V by 0 bases and J by 9 bases, and 8 bases separated the two germline ends. Per germline, CDR1 MNHEY and CDR2 SVGAGI. The CDR3 is 13 residues long. In DNA, the CDR3 is TGTGCCAGCAGTTACTCGCGGGCCCAAAAACTGTTTTTT. Translated: CASSYSRAQKLFF.

This clone was picked up one time. The V and J genes are TRBV28 and TRBJ1-2; D is ambiguous. Germline loops: CDR1 MDHEN, CDR2 SYDVKM. V was clipped by 3 bases and J by 7 bases, with 9 bases between them. CDR3 length equals 12 residues. CDR3 protein: CASSFAEIGYTF. CDR3 DNA: TGTGCCAGCAGTTTTGCCGAGATTGGCTACACCTTC.

The gene calls are TRBV27 and TRBJ2-7; weak D call: TRBD1 (6 bases). CDR1 and CDR2 (germline): MNHEY, SMNVEV (reference sequence). This CDR3 has 14 amino acids. Between the trimmed V and J ends, which lost 3 bases and 5 bases, there was a span of 14 bases. The CDR3 loop reads CASSFNRASNEQYF. CDR3 DNA sequence: TGTGCCAGCAGTTTTAACAGGGCCTCTAACGAGCAGTACTTC.

The CDR3 is CSGGIRTGGMYEQYF. In DNA form, the CDR3 reads TGCAGCGGGGGGATACGGACAGGGGGCATGTACGAGCAGTACTTC. The rearrangement links TRBV29-1 to TRBJ2-7; 11 bases line up with TRBD1. The V gene end was trimmed by 7 bases and the J gene end by 4 bases; junction bases not matched to a gene: 12. CDR1 is SQVTM, CDR2 ANQGSEA, per germline. The CDR3 length is 15 residues.

The CDR3 here is CAWSRPGTGSLAGQYF. The CDR3 DNA follows: TGTGCCTGGAGCCGACCCGGGACAGGAAGTTTGGCGGGGCAGTACTTC. This rearrangement joins TRBV30 to TRBJ2-7, with 8 bases aligning to TRBD1. Germline values: CDR1 GTSNPN, CDR2 SVGIG (reference sequence). V trimming: 3 bases; J trimming: 9 bases; junction bases outside the gene matches: 19. The CDR3 length is 16 residues.

This chain joins TRBV6-6 and TRBJ2-5, with 10 bases identical to TRBD2. Looked up from germline, CDR1 is MNHNY and CDR2 is SVGAGI (reference sequence). The CDR3 runs to 14 residues. With V trimmed by 0 bases and J by 14 bases, 9 bases remained unmatched. The CDR3 DNA sequence: TGTGCCAGCAGTTACTCCCCCCCCGGGACTAGCGTCTACTTC. Its protein is CASSYSPPGTSVYF.

The chain recombines TRBV18 with TRBJ1-2, with TRBD1 identical over 7 bases. Germline-derived CDR1 and CDR2 are KGHSH and LQKENI. This CDR3 is built from 17 residues. V dropped 5 bases and J dropped 3; count of bases not matched to a gene: 15. CDR3 DNA sequence: TGTGCCAGCTCAATCGGGACAGCAATTAGGTCGGACTATGGCTACACCTTC. Its protein product is CASSIGTAIRSDYGYTF.

The CDR3 bases are TGTGCCAGTAGTATAGGGACAGCTAAAAACATTCAGTACTTC. Its translation: CASSIGTAKNIQYF. The gene calls are TRBV19 and TRBJ2-4; TRBD1 might be the D (6 bases). Looked up from germline, CDR1 is LNHDA and CDR2 is SQIVND (reference sequence). The CDR3 is 14 residues long. Trimming cost V 1 base and J 4 bases, with 8 bases left between them.